This T cell receptor (beta chain) was sequenced in a study of radiation and T cells in renal cell carcinoma. This sample's time point: baseline pretreatment blood. As to treatment: 15 Gy SBRT to primary tumor, nephrectomy 4 weeks later. This renal cell carcinoma was of the clear cell type. Concerning this clone itself: Its antigen is as yet unknown.

Study-wide results and limits: In blood, top tumor clones expanded by 2 weeks, shrinking by 4.

The table came from immunoSEQ multiplex PCR; TCRdb's copy has only in-frame clones and leaves some out. The sample shows 110,000 to 150,000 clones, roughly 88% of them seen only once. The germline gives CDR1 ENHRY, CDR2 SYGVKD. Trimming stripped 2 bases from V and 2 bases from J, with 12 bases between. This CDR3 is built from 15 residues. This clonotype originated in a woman aged 50 to 60 with renal cell carcinoma. This specimen consisted of blood, obtained from a patient whose treatment included radiotherapy and nephrectomy. V is TRBV10-3 and J is TRBJ2-5, with D possibly matching TRBD2 (6 bases). In nucleotides, the CDR3 is TGTGCCATCAGTGAGCTGGGGGGTGGGCAAGAGACCCAGTACTTC. Translated, it gives CAISELGGGQETQYF.